A single sample gave rise to the 8 T cell receptor beta chains below, sequenced in a study of cytomegalovirus exposure and HLA in healthy donors. 60 Vbeta and 13 Jbeta primers were used in PCR. Using immunoSEQ multiplex PCR, the repertoire was profiled, and TCRdb retains in-frame clones only, with some absent. Counted here are 150,000 to 200,000 clones, 82% occurring once; the ten biggest clones make up about 1.5%. Sequencing was performed on PBMCs. The source of these receptors is a male donor in good health and CMV-seronegative.

This rearrangement joins TRBV4-1 to TRBJ2-4; 7 positions match TRBD1. This CDR3 contains 17 residues. Looked up from germline, CDR1 is MGHRA and CDR2 is YSYEKL. The trim removed 0 bases at V and 0 bases at J, leaving 5 bases unmatched. CDR3 loop: CASSQDGTEKAKNIQYF. CDR3 sequence (DNA): TGCGCCAGCAGCCAAGATGGGACAGAAAAAGCCAAAAACATTCAGTACTTC.

V and J are TRBV9 and TRBJ2-5; 7 bases match TRBD2. Judging by the DNA end, TRBJ2-7 fits better; the J call may be wrong. Per the germline V gene, CDR1 is SGDLS and CDR2 is YYNGEE. CDR3 length: 16 residues. The CDR3 DNA sequence: TGTGCCAGCAGCGTAAATGGGGGGGGACGAAACTACGAGCAGTACTTC. Translated: CASSVNGGGRNYEQYF.

Turning to this clone: This sample also contains other DNA sequences that code for the same CDR3. The J gene is TRBJ1-1, the V gene TRBV18, with D uncertain. The CDR3 length is 13 residues. The V end lost 3 bases, the J end lost 0 bases, and 5 bases lay between the germline ends. Germline assignment: CDR1 KGHSH and CDR2 LQKENI. The CDR3 coding sequence is TGTGCCAGCTCACCCGTTATGAACACTGAAGCTTTCTTT. Protein sequence: CASSPVMNTEAFF.

This clone has more than one count but fewer than ten. This chain links TRBV7-9 with TRBJ2-7; 12 bases match TRBD2. After removal of 7 bases from V and 1 base from J, the junction contained 8 bases not matched to a gene. This CDR3 spans 16 amino acids. Germline V gene sequence: CDR1 SEHNR, CDR2 FQNEAQ (reference sequence). The CDR3 spells CASNQGLAGNSYEQYF. CDR3 nucleotide sequence: TGTGCCAGCAACCAAGGACTAGCGGGAAATTCCTACGAGCAGTACTTC.

This chain links TRBV2 with TRBJ2-7; the match to TRBD1 covers 8 bases. Trimming cost V 10 bases and J 3 bases; bases outside gene matches: 5. The CDR3 is 12 residues long. Germline V gene sequence: CDR1 SNHLY, CDR2 FYNNEI. In DNA, the CDR3 is TGTGCCACGAGACAGGGGTTCTACGAGCAGTACTTC. It encodes CATRQGFYEQYF.

This clone came up a few times. The chain links TRBV7-8 to TRBJ2-2; possible D gene TRBD1, 6 bases. Germline V gives CDR1 SGHVS, CDR2 FQNEAQ. The germline V and J ends were trimmed by 5 bases and 3 bases, with 10 bases remaining between them. The CDR3 has 14 amino acids. This CDR3 reads CASSPDRHTGELFF. For the CDR3, the DNA is TGTGCCAGCAGCCCCGACAGGCACACCGGGGAGCTGTTTTTT.

This clone has just a few counts. The chain recombines TRBV25-1 with TRBJ2-7; a possible D gene is TRBD2 (5 bases). Trimming left V 6 bases short and J 4 bases short, with 13 bases between. Germline V lookup: CDR1 MGHDK, CDR2 SYGVNS. This CDR3 spans 13 amino acids. This chain's CDR3 is CASSAPGIYEQYF. The CDR3 DNA reads as TGTGCCAGCAGCGCACCGGGGATATACGAGCAGTACTTC.

Only a few counts were recorded for this clone. This chain joins TRBV12-2 and TRBJ1-2; the table's TRBD1 call for D was not verified on the DNA. TRBV12-2 is a pseudogene. This CDR3 has 18 residues. The CDR3 region is CASRLMPLAGDGICGYTF. CDR3 bases: TGTGCAAGTCGCTTAATGCCGTTGGCAGGGGATGGTATTTGTGGCTACACCTTC.